Below, 23 T cell receptor beta chains from the same sample are listed, as sequenced in a study of T-cell memory formation after mild COVID-19. Each CDR3 protein is one row after TCRdb ran MiXCR on the 5' RACE reads. This table has some 410,000 distinct CDR3 sequences, about 22% appearing once. The sample consisted of PBMCs or a T cell subset sorted from them (not recorded which). These receptors all come from an adult woman who had mild COVID-19 (a few samples of this study predate the infection). Cell type and time point are not known.

This clonotype was counted ten times or more. This sequence joins TRBV12-3 or TRBV12-4 and TRBJ2-3; 7 positions agree with TRBD1. The CDR3 consists of 11 residues. Trimming at V came to 6 bases and at J to 13 bases, leaving 7 bases not matched to a gene. Here the CDR3 reads CASSRDREEYF. The CDR3 nucleotides are TGTGCCAGCAGCCGGGACAGAGAGGAGTATTTT.

The rearrangement joins TRBV19 to TRBJ2-3; D is unresolved. Germline V gene data show CDR1 as LNHDA and CDR2 as SQIVND (reference sequence). V was shortened by 5 bases and J by 6 bases, with 12 bases between the two germline ends. This CDR3 is 13 amino acids long. The CDR3 region is CASSATRSDTQYF. The CDR3 DNA is TGTGCCAGTAGTGCTACTCGCTCTGATACGCAGTATTTT.

The sample holds a few counts of this clonotype. CDR3 coding DNA: TGTGCCAGCAGCCAAGAAGCTGCCTATGGCTACACCTTC. This sequence encodes CASSQEAAYGYTF. This chain joins TRBV4-2 and TRBJ1-2; D not resolved. Germline V gene lookup returns CDR1 LGHNA and CDR2 YNFKEQ. The CDR3 has 13 amino acids. V shed 0 bases and J shed 4 bases, with 6 bases lying between them.

This chain joins TRBV24-1 and TRBJ2-3; D remains unclear. Germline assignment: CDR1 KGHDR and CDR2 SFDVKD. The CDR3 loop spans 14 amino acids. V dropped 7 bases and J dropped 3 bases, with 13 bases sitting between them. CDR3: CATSAGNPTDTQYF. CDR3 DNA sequence: TGTGCCACCAGCGCAGGTAATCCTACAGATACGCAGTATTTT.

This clonotype was seen a handful of times. The chain joins TRBV7-9 to TRBJ2-7; 10 nucleotides match TRBD1. Germline loops: CDR1 SEHNR, CDR2 FQNEAQ (reference sequence). V was clipped by 5 bases and J by 2 bases; unmatched bases: 3. The CDR3 is 14 residues long. CDR3 nucleotide sequence: TGTGCCAGCAGCGAGACAGGGGGCGCCTACGAGCAGTACTTC. Translation: CASSETGGAYEQYF. Looking up the rest from reference TRBV7-9 and TRBJ2-7 gives the full variable domain: DTGVSQNPRHKITKRGQNVTFRCDPISEHNRLYWYRQTLGQGPEFLTYFQNEAQLEKSRLLSDRFSAERPKGSFSTLEIQRTEQGDSAMYLCASSETGGAYEQYFGPGTRLTVT.

This sequence joins TRBV7-6 and TRBJ2-7, with D perhaps TRBD1 (5 bases). The CDR3 is 15 residues long. V shed 2 bases and J shed 6 bases, with 17 bases lying between them. Per the germline V gene, CDR1 is SGHVS and CDR2 is FNYEAQ. CDR3 protein: CASSLMKAGQGEQYF. CDR3 DNA: TGTGCCAGCAGCTTAATGAAGGCAGGGCAAGGCGAGCAGTACTTC.

This chain joins TRBV7-9 and TRBJ1-1; D is unresolved. CDR3 length equals 12 residues. The germline V and J ends were trimmed by 1 base and 7 bases, with 7 bases remaining between them. Germline CDR1 is SEHNR and CDR2 is FQNEAQ (reference sequence). CDR3 loop: CASSLVIREAFF. DNA for the CDR3: TGTGCCAGCAGCTTAGTAATCCGTGAAGCTTTCTTT.

The rearrangement uses TRBV7-2 and TRBJ2-2; D gene uncertain. The CDR3 runs to 12 residues. Trimming removed 3 bases at V and 7 bases at J, with 6 bases between. Germline lookup yields CDR1 SGHTA and CDR2 FQGNSA. The CDR3 region has the DNA TGTGCCAGCAGCTTTTATGGCGGGGAGCTGTTTTTT. Encoded protein: CASSFYGGELFF.

This clonotype was observed a few times. The V call is TRBV5-1, the J call TRBJ2-7; 11 positions agree with TRBD2. The CDR3 loop spans 16 amino acids. Germline CDR1 reads SGHRS; CDR2 reads YFSETQ. J was trimmed by 2 bases and V by 3 bases; bases with no gene match: 7. This CDR3 reads CASSSGLAEIPYEQYF. CDR3 DNA sequence: TGCGCCAGCAGCTCGGGACTAGCGGAAATACCCTACGAGCAGTACTTC.

The genes are TRBV18 and TRBJ2-7; D may be TRBD2 (5 bases). The germline gives CDR1 KGHSH, CDR2 LQKENI. Trimming removed 5 bases at V and 0 bases at J, with 17 bases between. The CDR3 is made up of 16 amino acids. CDR3 in DNA: TGTGCCAGCTCAGAACACGCAAGCGGTAGCTCCTACGAGCAGTACTTC. Its protein product is CASSEHASGSSYEQYF. The whole variable domain, filled in from reference TRBV18 and TRBJ2-7, reads NAGVMQNPRHLVRRRGQEARLRCSPMKGHSHVYWYRQLPEEGLKFMVYLQKENIIDESGMPKERFSAEFPKEGPSILRIQQVVRGDSAAYFCASSEHASGSSYEQYFGPGTRLTVT.

This chain joins TRBV14 and TRBJ2-1; maybe TRBD2 (5 bases). V was trimmed by 1 base and J by 7 bases, leaving 14 bases between them. The germline gives CDR1 SGHDN, CDR2 FVKESK. CDR3 length: 15 residues. The DNA for the CDR3 is TGTGCCAGCAGCCAAGGACGAGGGCCTCGGAATGAGCAGTTCTTC. This sequence encodes CASSQGRGPRNEQFF.

J is TRBJ1-5 and V is TRBV5-6; no definite D call. Trimming left V 1 base short and J 9 bases short, with 11 bases between. Germline CDR1 and CDR2: SGHDT and YYEEEE. The CDR3 has 13 residues. The CDR3 DNA is TGTGCCAGCAGCTTGTGGAAGGGATGGCCCCAGCATTTT. Its protein is CASSLWKGWPQHF.

This clonotype was counted between two and nine times. V and J are TRBV2 and TRBJ1-2; no reliable D call. The V and J ends lost 4 bases and 4 bases respectively, with 10 bases between them. Germline V CDR1 and CDR2: SNHLY, FYNNEI. The CDR3 has 13 residues. CDR3 DNA sequence: TGTGCCAGCAGTGGCCGCACCCTCTATGGCTACACCTTC. As protein: CASSGRTLYGYTF.

The J gene is TRBJ1-1, the V gene TRBV30; D uncertain. Trimming shortened V by 0 bases and J by 0 bases, and 5 bases separated the two germline ends. The CDR3 runs 13 residues. CDR1 is GTSNPN and CDR2 is SVGIG in the germline V gene (reference sequence). CDR3 residues: CAWSVRVNTEAFF. The CDR3, as DNA: TGTGCCTGGAGTGTACGGGTGAACACTGAAGCTTTCTTT.

Only a few counts were recorded for this clonotype. This sequence joins TRBV9 and TRBJ1-1, with 7 nucleotides matching TRBD1. The CDR3 spans 15 residues. The germline CDR1 and CDR2 sequences are SGDLS and YYNGEE. V was clipped by 0 bases and J by 1 base; unmatched bases: 3. This chain's CDR3 is CASSVAGDRNTEAFF. CDR3 nucleotides: TGTGCCAGCAGCGTAGCGGGGGACAGGAACACTGAAGCTTTCTTT.

V is TRBV21-1 and J is TRBJ2-3; the D call TRBD2 from the table was never checked on the DNA. TRBV21-1 constitutes a pseudogene. The CDR3 contains 18 residues. The CDR3 spells CASSKARGTTRGTDTQYF. The DNA for the CDR3 is TGTGCCAGCAGCAAAGCGAGGGGTACGACTAGAGGCACAGATACGCAGTATTTT.

This chain uses TRBV3-1 with TRBJ2-4, with 7 bases aligning to TRBD1. V dropped 4 bases and J dropped 15; count of bases not matched to a gene: 15. Germline loops: CDR1 LGHDT, CDR2 YNNKEL (reference sequence). The CDR3 is 14 residues long. CDR3 amino acids: CASSRAGRHRGAYF. CDR3 nucleotide sequence: TGTGCCAGCAGCCGGGCAGGACGACACAGGGGTGCGTACTTC.

This rearrangement joins TRBV7-6 to TRBJ2-4, with 9 bases fitting TRBD2. The CDR3 consists of 16 residues. Germline V gene lookup returns CDR1 SGHVS and CDR2 FNYEAQ. V dropped 5 bases and J dropped 2; count of bases not matched to a gene: 7. In nucleotides, the CDR3 is TGTGCCAGCAGCCCGCGCGGGGGGGCGCCCAAAAACATTCAGTACTTC. Its protein product is CASSPRGGAPKNIQYF.

This chain links TRBV4-2 with TRBJ1-2, with D tentatively TRBD1 (5 bases). The length of the CDR3 is 15 residues. Per germline, CDR1 LGHNA and CDR2 YNFKEQ. V was clipped by 0 bases and J by 4 bases, with 12 bases between them. The CDR3 protein is CASSQDLSTGYGYTF. CDR3 coding DNA: TGTGCCAGCAGCCAAGATCTTAGTACAGGCTATGGCTACACCTTC.

V gene TRBV11-2 combines with J gene TRBJ2-1, with 8 positions matching TRBD2. Germline V CDR1 and CDR2: SGHAT, FQNNGV. J was trimmed by 1 base and V by 1 base; bases with no gene match: 6. The CDR3 runs to 17 residues. The CDR3 loop is CASSLGSSGVSYNEQFF. The CDR3 DNA sequence: TGTGCCAGCAGCTTAGGGAGTAGCGGGGTTTCCTACAATGAGCAGTTCTTC.

This clonotype was observed a handful of times. This rearrangement joins TRBV6-2 or TRBV6-3 to TRBJ2-3; D uncertain. Trimming stripped 2 bases from V and 6 bases from J, with 9 bases between. The CDR3 runs to 13 residues. The V gene's germline CDR1 is MNHEY and CDR2 SVGEGT. The CDR3, as DNA: TGTGCCAGCAGTTACGGTCTTTCGGATACGCAGTATTTT. Protein: CASSYGLSDTQYF.

The chain employs TRBV20-1 and TRBJ1-2; D possibly corresponds to TRBD1 (6 bases). This CDR3 is 16 amino acids long. Trimming took off 0 bases at V and 1 base at J, with 15 bases between the two ends. Looked up from germline, CDR1 is DFQATT and CDR2 is SNEGSKA (reference sequence). CDR3 coding DNA: TGCAGTGCTAGAGAGAAGTCCAGGGGTTATAACTATGGCTACACCTTC. Residues: CSAREKSRGYNYGYTF.

This rearrangement joins TRBV24-1 to TRBJ2-2, with D possibly being TRBD1 or TRBD2 (5 bases each). Germline-derived CDR1 and CDR2 are KGHDR and SFDVKD. This CDR3 has 14 residues. The V and J ends lost 9 bases and 1 base respectively, with 11 bases between them. As DNA, the CDR3 is TGTGCCACCGGGGACGGAATGAACACCGGGGAGCTGTTTTTT. Protein: CATGDGMNTGELFF.